This record covers a single T cell receptor beta chain. What it binds is unknown. TCRdb's copy holds only in-frame clones and misses some; the assay was immunoSEQ multiplex PCR. The sample lists 52,000 or so clones, roughly 94% seen once, with less than 15% in the top ten. The source of the sample is a study of OX40 agonist ivuxolimab in advanced cancers. Study at large: The patients' treatment was ivuxolimab, an agonistic anti-OX40 (CD134) antibody. Patients were dosed intravenously with ivuxolimab at 0.01 to 10 mg/kg every 2 weeks.

Study-level points and caveats: CD4+ and CD8+ blood T cells expanded clonally by week 6 at 0.1 to 3.0 mg/kg. Fewer expanded clones were found on average in CD4+ than in CD8+ T cells.

The CDR3 length is 15 residues. The germline V gene has CDR1 SGHVS and CDR2 FNYEAQ. Between the trimmed V and J ends, which lost 0 bases and 2 bases, there was a span of 11 bases. The chain recombines TRBV7-6 with TRBJ2-7; D gene ambiguous. The sequenced sample was CD4+ or CD8+ T cells sorted from blood, obtained in a trial of the OX40 agonist ivuxolimab. This receptor was taken from an adult with an advanced solid tumor such as melanoma, head and neck, liver or kidney cancer. The CDR3 loop is CASSLAESETYEQYF. The CDR3 coding sequence is TGTGCCAGCAGCTTAGCTGAATCCGAGACCTACGAGCAGTACTTC. The full variable domain, rest sourced from reference TRBV7-6 and TRBJ2-7, is GAGVSQSPRYKVTKRGQDVALRCDPISGHVSLYWYRQALGQGPEFLTYFNYEAQQDKSGLPNDRFSAERPEGSISTLTIQRTEQRDSAMYRCASSLAESETYEQYFGPGTRLTVT.